This T cell receptor beta chain was identified in a study of shared clonotypes between healthy human individuals. Study-wide results and limits: The generation probabilities recorded for non-shared clonotypes fell below those of clonotypes shared by all four donors. Expectations were that clonotype sharing among donors would be affected by sequencing depth. Depth was large, yet rarefaction showed that sorted-subset sequencing was incomplete.

As concerns this clone: Its antigen is not known.

Samples underwent the assay at deep level. Assay used: immunoSEQ multiplex PCR; TCRdb lists only in-frame clones, some missing. Of about 690,000 clones in the sample, about 90% were seen once. Trimming removed 0 bases at V and 0 bases at J, with 9 bases between. From germline, CDR1 is MNHNS and CDR2 SASEGT. The CDR3 has 16 amino acids. The sequencing input was memory CD8+ T cells from PBMCs. Subset reported: CD45RO+ cells pooled with CCR7-negative TemRA cells. The sequence came from a man aged 18 to 35 in good health. Some clones in this sample may be carry-over from other donors' samples. This chain joins TRBV6-1 and TRBJ1-5; unclear D gene. The CDR3 reads CASSEATDYSNQPQHF. Here the CDR3 DNA reads TGTGCCAGCAGTGAAGCCACGGACTATAGCAATCAGCCCCAGCATTTT.